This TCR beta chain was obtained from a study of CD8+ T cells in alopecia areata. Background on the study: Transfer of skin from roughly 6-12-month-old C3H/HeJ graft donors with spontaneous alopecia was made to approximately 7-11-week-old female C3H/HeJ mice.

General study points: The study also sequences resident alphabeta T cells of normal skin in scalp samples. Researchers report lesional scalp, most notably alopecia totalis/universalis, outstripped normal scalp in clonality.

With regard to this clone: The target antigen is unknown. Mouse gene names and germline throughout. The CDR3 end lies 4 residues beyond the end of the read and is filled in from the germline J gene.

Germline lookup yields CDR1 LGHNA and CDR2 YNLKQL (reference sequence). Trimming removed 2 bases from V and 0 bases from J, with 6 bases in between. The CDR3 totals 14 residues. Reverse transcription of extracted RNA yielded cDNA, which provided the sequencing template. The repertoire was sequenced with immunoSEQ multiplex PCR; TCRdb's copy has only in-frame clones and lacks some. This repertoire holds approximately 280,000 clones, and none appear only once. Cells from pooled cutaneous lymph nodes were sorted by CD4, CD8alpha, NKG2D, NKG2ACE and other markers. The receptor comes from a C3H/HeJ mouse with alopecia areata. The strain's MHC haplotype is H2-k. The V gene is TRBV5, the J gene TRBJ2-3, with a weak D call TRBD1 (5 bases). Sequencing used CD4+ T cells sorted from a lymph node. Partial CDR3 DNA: TGTGCCAGCAGCCAATCAGGGAGTGCAGAA. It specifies CASSQSGSAE. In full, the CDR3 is CASSQSGSAETLYF.